A single sample is the source of the 24 T cell receptor beta chains below, sequenced in a study of shared clonotypes between healthy human individuals. The protocol was immunoSEQ multiplex PCR, while the TCRdb copy is restricted to in-frame clones and leaves out a portion. The sample lists 2.5 million or so clones, more than 80% occurring once. The sequenced sample consisted of naive CD4+ T cells sorted from blood. The subset was: CD45RA+ positively selected. These receptors all come from a man aged 18 to 30 in good health.

The genes are TRBV21-1 and TRBJ1-5; the tabulated D call, TRBD1, remains unverified against the DNA. TRBV21-1 is deemed a pseudogene. The CDR3 loop spans 15 amino acids. CDR3 region: CASSNRSGGNQPQHF. As DNA, the CDR3 is TGTGCCAGCAGCAATCGATCAGGCGGCAATCAGCCCCAGCATTTT.

The chain uses TRBV19 and TRBJ1-2; the match to TRBD1 covers 12 bases. V dropped 5 bases and J dropped 4; count of bases not matched to a gene: 8. Germline lookup yields CDR1 LNHDA and CDR2 SQIVND (reference sequence). CDR3 size: 16 residues. CDR3: CASSVGGTGGSYGYTF. CDR3 coding DNA: TGTGCCAGTAGTGTAGGAGGGACAGGGGGCTCCTATGGCTACACCTTC. The full variable domain, completed using reference TRBV19 and TRBJ1-2, is DGGITQSPKYLFRKEGQNVTLSCEQNLNHDAMYWYRQDPGQGLRLIYYSQIVNDFQKGDIAEGYSVSREKKESFPLTVTSAQKNPTAFYLCASSVGGTGGSYGYTFGSGTRLTVV.

The V call is TRBV28, the J call TRBJ2-7; D may be TRBD1 (5 bases). Trimming removed 6 bases at V and 1 base at J, with 19 bases between. Germline loops: CDR1 MDHEN, CDR2 SYDVKM. CDR3 size: 16 residues. CDR3 protein: CASSRGRGGVSYEQYF. The CDR3 DNA is TGTGCCAGCAGCCGCGGAAGGGGTGGGGTTTCCTACGAGCAGTACTTC.

V and J are TRBV5-1 and TRBJ2-3; D is possibly TRBD1 (6 bases). Germline V gives CDR1 SGHRS, CDR2 YFSETQ. The CDR3 contains 15 residues. V lost 5 bases and J lost 2, with 15 bases in between. The CDR3 is CASSVRDMITDTQYF. CDR3 nucleotide sequence: TGCGCCAGCAGTGTCCGGGACATGATCACAGATACGCAGTATTTT.

This clone was counted a single time. The chain has TRBV7-9 and TRBJ2-7; 15 bases match TRBD2. The CDR3 totals 19 residues. The ends lost 1 base at V and 2 bases at J; junction bases unmatched: 9. Germline V gene sequence: CDR1 SEHNR, CDR2 FQNEAQ (reference sequence). DNA for the CDR3: TGTGCCAGCAGCTTAGTGACCTATTGGACTAGCGGGGGGGCCTACGAGCAGTACTTC. Its translation: CASSLVTYWTSGGAYEQYF.

This clone was detected once. The chain couples TRBV2 to TRBJ2-1; 7 bases are shared with TRBD1. V was clipped by 3 bases and J by 5 bases; unmatched bases: 7. The germline V gene has CDR1 SNHLY and CDR2 FYNNEI. This CDR3 is built from 15 residues. Written as DNA, the CDR3 is TGTGCCAGCAGTGATGACAGGGTAGGGGACAATGAGCAGTTCTTC. Translated: CASSDDRVGDNEQFF. Variable domain in full (rest from reference TRBV2 and TRBJ2-1): EPEVTQTPSHQVTQMGQEVILRCVPISNHLYFYWYRQILGQKVEFLVSFYNNEISEKSEIFDDQFSVERPDGSNFTLKIRSTKLEDSAMYFCASSDDRVGDNEQFFGPGTRLTVL.

The chain uses TRBV4-3 and TRBJ2-5, with 9 bases identical to TRBD2. This CDR3 has 16 amino acids. Per the germline V gene, CDR1 is LGHNA and CDR2 is YSLEER. V was pared by 0 bases and J by 4 bases, with 6 bases of the junction left unmatched. This chain's CDR3 is CASSQDRAGGGETQYF. The CDR3 nucleotides are TGCGCCAGCAGCCAAGATCGAGCGGGAGGTGGAGAGACCCAGTACTTC.

This chain joins TRBV6-1 and TRBJ2-7, with 11 bases that match TRBD1. Trimming cost V 7 bases and J 3 bases; bases outside gene matches: 8. The CDR3 contains 15 residues. Germline CDR1 is MNHNS and CDR2 is SASEGT. As DNA, the CDR3 is TGTGCCAGCAACCCAAGGGACAGGGGGAACTACGAGCAGTACTTC. Translating gives CASNPRDRGNYEQYF.

The chain employs TRBV7-9 and TRBJ1-4; no clear D. This CDR3 has 15 amino acids. Trimming cost V 1 base and J 7 bases, with 13 bases left between them. CDR1 SEHNR and CDR2 FQNEAQ come from the germline V gene (reference sequence). As DNA, the CDR3 is TGTGCCAGCAGCTTAGTAGTAATGGTTGGTGAAAAACTGTTTTTT. Translation gives CASSLVVMVGEKLFF. Looking up the rest from reference TRBV7-9 and TRBJ1-4 gives the full variable domain: DTGVSQNPRHKITKRGQNVTFRCDPISEHNRLYWYRQTLGQGPEFLTYFQNEAQLEKSRLLSDRFSAERPKGSFSTLEIQRTEQGDSAMYLCASSLVVMVGEKLFFGSGTQLSVL.

V is TRBV7-2 and J is TRBJ1-3; D gene unclear. CDR3 length: 14 amino acids. Trimming removed 4 bases at V and 1 base at J, with 8 bases between. Per the germline V gene, CDR1 is SGHTA and CDR2 is FQGNSA. The CDR3 sequence: CASSSDPSGNTIYF. The CDR3 bases are TGTGCCAGCAGCTCTGATCCTTCTGGAAACACCATATATTTT.

The J gene is TRBJ1-4, the V gene TRBV11-2, with D uncertain. CDR3 length: 15 amino acids. Per germline, CDR1 SGHAT and CDR2 FQNNGV. V was shortened by 0 bases and J by 8 bases, with 13 bases between the two germline ends. CDR3 amino acids: CASSLDGGSVEKLFF. In DNA, the CDR3 is TGTGCCAGCAGCTTAGATGGTGGTTCTGTAGAAAAACTGTTTTTT.

On this clone itself: This sample also contains other DNA sequences that code for the same CDR3. The chain joins TRBV18 to TRBJ2-3; 9 bases are a match to TRBD2. From germline, CDR1 is KGHSH and CDR2 LQKENI. The CDR3 sequence is 15 residues long. Losses at the gene ends were 1 base for V and 3 bases for J; bases not matched to a gene: 2. The CDR3 DNA is TGTGCCAGCTCACCACTAGCGGGAGCGACAGATACGCAGTATTTT. It codes for CASSPLAGATDTQYF.

This clone was found once. J is TRBJ2-2 and V is TRBV15; 10 bases are a match to TRBD2. There are 16 residues in the CDR3. Germline-derived CDR1 and CDR2 are LNHNV and YYDKDF (reference sequence). J gave up 6 bases and V 2 bases, and 6 bases lay outside the gene matches. CDR3 DNA: TGTGCCACCAGCAGACCGGGACTAGCGAAGGCCGGGGAGCTGTTTTTT. Protein: CATSRPGLAKAGELFF.

This chain uses TRBV12-2 with TRBJ2-7; the DNA was not compared with TRBD2, the D call given in the table. TRBV12-2 has pseudogene status. This CDR3 spans 13 amino acids. CDR3 DNA sequence: TGTGCAAGTCGCCCGGACGGGACCTACGAGCAGTACTTC. It specifies CASRPDGTYEQYF.

The chain couples TRBV6-1 to TRBJ2-7, with 12 positions matching TRBD1. Germline lookup yields CDR1 MNHNS and CDR2 SASEGT. The V gene end was trimmed by 6 bases and the J gene end by 5 bases; junction bases not matched to a gene: 5. This CDR3 comprises 14 residues. CDR3 protein: CASRPGQGAHEQYF. DNA of the CDR3: TGTGCCAGCAGACCGGGACAGGGGGCCCACGAGCAGTACTTC.

This sequence joins TRBV5-4 and TRBJ1-1; D uncertain. There are 12 residues in the CDR3. V was cut by 4 bases and J by 11 bases, with 15 bases left in between. Germline CDR1 and CDR2: SGHNT and YYREEE (reference sequence). The CDR3 DNA reads as TGTGCCAGCAGCCCTGGAGCCTTAGGGGCTTTCTTT. Its protein is CASSPGALGAFF.

The J gene is TRBJ2-7, the V gene TRBV4-1; TRBD1 agrees at 10 bases. The germline V gene encodes CDR1 MGHRA and CDR2 YSYEKL. The CDR3 has 17 amino acids. V lost 4 bases, J lost 3 bases, and 12 bases stayed unmatched. CDR3 region: CASSPTYGTGVRYEQYF. CDR3 nucleotide sequence: TGCGCCAGCAGCCCTACTTACGGGACAGGGGTTCGCTACGAGCAGTACTTC.

V usage is TRBV6-4 and J usage is TRBJ1-3, with a weak D call TRBD1 (6 bases). Trimming removed 10 bases from V and 0 bases from J, with 19 bases in between. CDR1 is MRHNA and CDR2 is SNTAGT in the germline V gene. The CDR3 has 16 amino acids. The CDR3 spells CAIKKGGKYSGNTIYF. Here the CDR3 DNA reads TGTGCCATCAAAAAGGGGGGCAAATACTCTGGAAACACCATATATTTT.

The rearrangement uses TRBV5-1 and TRBJ2-5; D remains ambiguous. Germline assignment: CDR1 SGHRS and CDR2 YFSETQ. Trimming shortened V by 2 bases and J by 3 bases, and 11 bases separated the two germline ends. This CDR3 has 14 residues. The DNA of the CDR3 is TGCGCCAGCAGCTTTAGGGAAGAAAAAGAGACCCAGTACTTC. Its protein is CASSFREEKETQYF.

The V call is TRBV7-9, the J call TRBJ2-1; 7 bases fit TRBD2. The V segment lost 5 bases and the J segment 7 bases; nucleotides outside the gene matches: 11. The CDR3 runs to 15 residues. CDR1 is SEHNR, CDR2 FQNEAQ, per germline (reference sequence). This CDR3 is CASSPLGAGVNEQFF. The CDR3 DNA reads as TGTGCCAGCAGCCCCCTCGGGGCGGGAGTAAATGAGCAGTTCTTC.

The chain joins TRBV27 to TRBJ2-2; TRBD1 matches 7 bases. V shed 5 bases, J shed 4 bases, and the junction held 10 bases outside the gene matches. CDR1 is MNHEY, CDR2 SMNVEV, per germline (reference sequence). This CDR3 spans 16 amino acids. The CDR3 reads CASSPTLYRGTGELFF. The CDR3 region has the DNA TGTGCCAGCAGTCCCACCCTCTACAGGGGCACCGGGGAGCTGTTTTTT.

The rearrangement links TRBV5-1 to TRBJ2-1; D gene ambiguous. CDR3 length: 15 amino acids. V lost 4 bases to trimming and J lost 6 bases, with 17 bases between them. Germline V gene lookup returns CDR1 SGHRS and CDR2 YFSETQ. The CDR3 DNA sequence: TGCGCCAGCAGCCCCCCCGTTTTAGCAGGCAATGAGCAGTTCTTC. Protein product: CASSPPVLAGNEQFF.

The chain uses TRBV18 and TRBJ2-2; D uncertain. The CDR3 has 13 residues. Per the germline V gene, CDR1 is KGHSH and CDR2 is LQKENI. V was shortened by 5 bases and J by 5 bases, with 9 bases between the two germline ends. CDR3: CASSTADTGELFF. CDR3 nucleotides: TGTGCCAGCTCAACAGCCGATACCGGGGAGCTGTTTTTT.

This chain connects TRBV10-2 to TRBJ2-6, with no clear D. There are 13 residues in the CDR3. The germline V gene has CDR1 WSHSY and CDR2 SAAADI. The ends were cut back, 6 bases at V and 0 bases at J, with 3 bases in the middle. The CDR3 sequence is CASRSSGANVLTF. CDR3 bases: TGCGCCAGCAGGAGCTCTGGGGCCAACGTCCTGACTTTC.